The 6 T cell receptor beta chains below come from one sample, sequenced in a study of cytomegalovirus exposure and HLA in healthy donors. Measured with immunoSEQ multiplex PCR; TCRdb has only the in-frame clones, and not every one. Of about 140,000 clones detected, approximately 85% appear once; the ten largest clones hold roughly 1.4%. The sequenced sample consisted of PBMCs. The receptors were gathered from a woman in her 30s in good health and CMV-seronegative.

This rearrangement joins TRBV19 to TRBJ2-3, with 8 positions matching TRBD2. Germline values: CDR1 LNHDA, CDR2 SQIVND (reference sequence). V gave up 5 bases and J gave up 3 bases; unmatched junction bases: 7. The CDR3 has 15 residues. The DNA for the CDR3 is TGTGCCAGTAGTGGGGGACTAGGTAGGACAGATACGCAGTATTTT. This translates into CASSGGLGRTDTQYF.

The chain couples TRBV6-1 to TRBJ1-6, with TRBD1 as a possible D gene (6 bases). Trimming took off 4 bases at V and 7 bases at J, with 14 bases between the two ends. The CDR3 length is 15 residues. Germline V gene lookup returns CDR1 MNHNS and CDR2 SASEGT. The CDR3 reads CASSVWGGANSPLHF. The CDR3 DNA is TGTGCCAGCAGTGTTTGGGGGGGGGCGAATTCACCCCTCCACTTT.

This chain links TRBV19 with TRBJ2-1, with 10 bases aligning to TRBD2. V gave up 0 bases and J gave up 6 bases; unmatched junction bases: 5. The CDR3 spans 16 residues. CDR1 and CDR2 (germline): LNHDA, SQIVND (reference sequence). Here the CDR3 DNA reads TGTGCCAGTAGTATAGAAGGACTAGCGGCAGGCAATGAGCAGTTCTTC. Encoded protein: CASSIEGLAAGNEQFF.

This chain joins TRBV28 and TRBJ1-5, with TRBD1 as a possible D gene (5 bases). This CDR3 has 15 residues. The ends were cut back, 5 bases at V and 7 bases at J, with 18 bases in the middle. The germline CDR1 and CDR2 sequences are MDHEN and SYDVKM. CDR3: CASSPLDMTYQPQHF. For the CDR3, the DNA is TGTGCCAGCAGTCCCTTGGACATGACCTACCAGCCCCAGCATTTT. The full variable domain, with the rest looked up from reference TRBV28 and TRBJ1-5, is DVKVTQSSRYLVKRTGEKVFLECVQDMDHENMFWYRQDPGLGLRLIYFSYDVKMKEKGDIPEGYSVSREKKERFSLILESASTNQTSMYLCASSPLDMTYQPQHFGDGTRLSIL.

This chain links TRBV2 with TRBJ1-5; 7 bases map to TRBD1. V lost 7 bases, J lost 2 bases, and 5 bases stayed unmatched. This CDR3 has 14 amino acids. The germline V gene encodes CDR1 SNHLY and CDR2 FYNNEI. CDR3 residues: CASNLDRGNQPQHF. CDR3 nucleotide sequence: TGTGCCAGCAACCTAGACAGGGGCAATCAGCCCCAGCATTTT.

This chain joins TRBV7-2 and TRBJ2-3; 12 positions agree with TRBD2. This CDR3 comprises 17 residues. Looked up from germline, CDR1 is SGHTA and CDR2 is FQGNSA. V lost 0 bases and J lost 4; bases outside the gene matches: 5. CDR3 region: CASSLAHLAGGPDTQYF. The CDR3 nucleotides are TGTGCCAGCAGCTTAGCTCACCTAGCGGGGGGGCCAGATACGCAGTATTTT.